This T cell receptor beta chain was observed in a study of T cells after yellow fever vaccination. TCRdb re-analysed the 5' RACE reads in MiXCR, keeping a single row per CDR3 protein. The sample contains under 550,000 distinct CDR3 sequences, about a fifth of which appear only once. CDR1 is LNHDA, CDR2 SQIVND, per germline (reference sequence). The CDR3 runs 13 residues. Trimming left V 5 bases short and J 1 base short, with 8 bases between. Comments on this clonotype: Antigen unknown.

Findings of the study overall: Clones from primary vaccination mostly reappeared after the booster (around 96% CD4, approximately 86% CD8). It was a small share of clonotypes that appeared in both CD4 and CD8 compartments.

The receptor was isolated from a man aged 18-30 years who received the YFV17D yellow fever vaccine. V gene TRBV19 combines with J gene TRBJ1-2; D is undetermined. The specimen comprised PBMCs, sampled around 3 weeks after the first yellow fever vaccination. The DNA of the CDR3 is TGTGCCAGTAGTGCCGGGATTAACTATGGCTACACCTTC. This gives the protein CASSAGINYGYTF.